This T cell receptor beta chain appears in the sequencing data of a study of blood T cell repertoires in COVID-19. Germline CDR1 reads SGHTA; CDR2 reads FQGNSA. This CDR3 comprises 14 residues. Trimming shortened V by 2 bases and J by 3 bases, and 11 bases separated the two germline ends. Libraries were prepared by immunoSEQ multiplex PCR; TCRdb keeps only in-frame clonotypes and omits some of them. The sample records hundreds of thousands of clones, 80% to 85% being singletons. Sequencing was done on a sample of PBMCs or T cells enriched from blood (not recorded which). The rearrangement joins TRBV7-2 to TRBJ2-7; D might be TRBD1 (6 bases). This TCR derives from a man aged 35 to 55 who had been exposed to COVID-19. Written as DNA, the CDR3 is TGTGCCAGCAGCTTAAAGGTGACAGGCTACGAGCAGTACTTC. Translation gives CASSLKVTGYEQYF.